Shown below are 28 T cell receptor beta chains from a single sample sequenced in a study of T cells in Graves' hyperthyroidism and ophthalmopathy. There were TCR beta CDR3 regions amplified from RNA transcripts. During a first-round RT-PCR of the TCR CDR3, the HTBI primer set was used. One entry per CDR3 protein, called by TCRdb with MiXCR from the multiplex PCR reads. The profile shows 340,000 or so distinct CDR3 sequences, roughly 15% of them singletons. The sample consisted of blood. All receptors come from a man aged 25 to 40 with Graves' hyperthyroidism.

This clonotype was counted many times. The CDR3 DNA is TGTGCCAGCAGCTTAAGGCCTAGCGGGAGTGACTACAATGAGCAGTTCTTC. It codes for CASSLRPSGSDYNEQFF. The chain has TRBV7-3 and TRBJ2-1; 10 nucleotides align to TRBD2. Germline CDR1 and CDR2: SGHTA and FQGTGA. The junction had 6 bases not matched to a gene; V was cut back by 1 base and J by 3 bases. The CDR3 has 17 amino acids.

This clonotype was seen ten or more times. The chain recombines TRBV10-1 with TRBJ2-2; D is possibly TRBD2 (5 bases). The CDR3 length is 14 residues. Germline V lookup: CDR1 WNHNN, CDR2 SYGVQD (reference sequence). The germline V and J ends were trimmed by 4 bases and 5 bases, with 11 bases remaining between them. CDR3 amino acids: CASSAGLQTGELFF. Here the CDR3 DNA reads TGCGCCAGCAGTGCTGGACTCCAAACCGGGGAGCTGTTTTTT.

Remarks on this clonotype: An end of the junction differs from the germline gene, which may be a read error. The rearrangement joins TRBV12-3 or TRBV12-4 to TRBJ1-3; perhaps TRBD1 as D (6 bases). The CDR3 is 15 amino acids. The CDR3 reads CTSIRTQGNLNTIYF. The CDR3 DNA follows: TGTACCAGCATTAGGACACAGGGAAACCTAAACACCATATATTTT.

There are many counts of this clonotype. This chain connects TRBV27 to TRBJ2-7, with 8 bases fitting TRBD1. Germline lookup yields CDR1 MNHEY and CDR2 SMNVEV (reference sequence). V dropped 6 bases and J dropped 0; count of bases not matched to a gene: 10. The CDR3 runs 16 residues. CDR3 sequence: CASSPQTGANSYEQYF. DNA of the CDR3: TGTGCCAGCAGCCCCCAGACAGGGGCCAACTCCTACGAGCAGTACTTC.

This clonotype has more than one count but fewer than ten. The genes are TRBV2 and TRBJ2-6; 10 nucleotides align to TRBD1. Germline V gene lookup returns CDR1 SNHLY and CDR2 FYNNEI. There are 18 residues in the CDR3. Trimming took 7 bases from V and 0 from J; bases not matched to a gene: 9. CDR3 in DNA: TGTGCCAGCATCAAGACAGGGGGCGTTCGCTCTGGGGCCAACGTCCTGACTTTC. The encoded protein is CASIKTGGVRSGANVLTF.

CDR3 residues: CSATRQGEGYGYTF. For the CDR3, the DNA is TGCAGTGCTACCAGGCAGGGAGAAGGGTATGGCTACACCTTC. V is TRBV20-1 and J is TRBJ1-2; D is perhaps TRBD1 (5 bases). Looked up from germline, CDR1 is DFQATT and CDR2 is SNEGSKA (reference sequence). There are 14 residues in the CDR3. V shed 4 bases and J shed 5 bases, with 17 bases lying between them.

This clonotype showed up many times. The rearrangement joins TRBV29-1 to TRBJ1-1; D gene uncertain. The germline V gene encodes CDR1 SQVTM and CDR2 ANQGSEA. The V end lost 3 bases, the J end lost 1 base, and 12 bases lay between the germline ends. CDR3 length: 14 residues. Here the CDR3 reads CSVDKTPGNTEAFF. CDR3 nucleotides: TGCAGCGTTGATAAGACACCGGGGAACACTGAAGCTTTCTTT.

This clonotype was found many times. V gene TRBV18 combines with J gene TRBJ2-5; D unclear. Per germline, CDR1 KGHSH and CDR2 LQKENI. The V and J ends lost 6 bases and 5 bases respectively, with 13 bases between them. This CDR3 is 13 amino acids long. CDR3 in amino acids: CASSQPFLETQYF. CDR3 DNA sequence: TGTGCCAGCTCGCAGCCCTTTCTGGAGACCCAGTACTTC.

This chain connects TRBV7-9 to TRBJ1-3; D unclear. From germline, CDR1 is SEHNR and CDR2 FQNEAQ (reference sequence). This CDR3 has 15 residues. V was pared by 0 bases and J by 0 bases, with 6 bases between. CDR3 nucleotides: TGTGCCAGCAGCTTAGCAACCCTCTCTGGAAACACCATATATTTT. Amino acids: CASSLATLSGNTIYF.

For this clonotype: A read error may be the cause here, since a much bigger clone is one base away. The chain couples TRBV20-1 to TRBJ2-1, with 7 bases fitting TRBD2. The J call may be wrong; the DNA end is better matched by TRBJ2-7. The CDR3 runs to 15 residues. Germline assignment: CDR1 DFQATT and CDR2 SNEGSKA (reference sequence). The CDR3 DNA reads TGCAGTGCTAGAGCCCACGGCGGGAGTTTGAATGAGCAGTACTTC. Its protein is CSARAHGGSLNEQYF.

Ten or more counts support this clonotype. This chain links TRBV7-8 with TRBJ1-1; D not certain. Germline assignment: CDR1 SGHVS and CDR2 FQNEAQ. V lost 8 bases to trimming and J lost 5 bases, with 15 bases between them. This CDR3 is built from 13 residues. This CDR3 reads CASDAAPGTEAFF. CDR3 sequence (DNA): TGTGCCAGCGACGCAGCCCCGGGGACTGAAGCTTTCTTT.

There are many counts of this clonotype. This sequence joins TRBV7-9 and TRBJ2-7; TRBD2 is a possible D gene (5 bases). The CDR3 runs to 15 residues. V was shortened by 1 base and J by 4 bases, with 14 bases between the two germline ends. The V gene's germline CDR1 is SEHNR and CDR2 FQNEAQ (reference sequence). CDR3 DNA: TGTGCCAGCAGCTTAGGGGAGAGACTGAATTACGAGCAGTACTTC. As protein: CASSLGERLNYEQYF.

This chain connects TRBV7-9 to TRBJ1-5; 7 bases line up with TRBD1. This CDR3 has 17 residues. The V segment lost 6 bases and the J segment 5 bases; nucleotides outside the gene matches: 16. Germline V gene data show CDR1 as SEHNR and CDR2 as FQNEAQ (reference sequence). The CDR3 loop is CASSHIMGQWNHQPQHF. The CDR3 DNA is TGTGCCAGCAGTCACATAATGGGACAGTGGAATCATCAGCCCCAGCATTTT.

This clonotype has ten or more counts. The rearrangement joins TRBV19 to TRBJ2-3; D not resolved. CDR1 LNHDA and CDR2 SQIVND come from the germline V gene (reference sequence). The CDR3 is 11 amino acids. The V end was cut by 9 bases, the J end by 2 bases, with 6 bases between. CDR3 sequence reads: CASSNTDTQYF. As DNA, the CDR3 is TGTGCCAGCAGCAACACAGATACGCAGTATTTT.

The table lists this clonotype with a few counts. V gene TRBV28 combines with J gene TRBJ2-1; perhaps TRBD1 as D (5 bases). V was clipped by 6 bases and J by 8 bases, with 17 bases between them. This CDR3 has 14 residues. Germline V gene data show CDR1 as MDHEN and CDR2 as SYDVKM. This CDR3 is CASSHPEGVDEQFF. CDR3 DNA: TGTGCCAGCAGCCACCCAGAAGGGGTCGATGAGCAGTTCTTC.

This clonotype was observed a few times. This rearrangement joins TRBV10-3 to TRBJ2-2; D is uncertain. Germline CDR1 and CDR2: ENHRY and SYGVKD. V was shortened by 5 bases and J by 6 bases, with 10 bases between the two germline ends. The CDR3 consists of 13 residues. The CDR3 loop reads CAISIGVAGELFF. The CDR3 region has the DNA TGTGCCATCAGTATAGGCGTGGCCGGGGAGCTGTTTTTT.

The chain links TRBV20-1 to TRBJ2-7; 11 bases match TRBD2. The J segment lost 0 bases and the V segment lost 6 bases, leaving 7 bases of the junction unmatched. Germline lookup yields CDR1 DFQATT and CDR2 SNEGSKA (reference sequence). The CDR3 consists of 15 residues. CDR3 sequence (DNA): TGCAGTGCCCCAGGACTAGCGGGTAGCTCCTACGAGCAGTACTTC. It codes for CSAPGLAGSSYEQYF.

The chain joins TRBV7-2 to TRBJ2-4; tentatively, D is TRBD2 (7 bases). V shed 5 bases and J shed 7 bases, with 24 bases lying between them. The germline V gene has CDR1 SGHTA and CDR2 FQGNSA. This CDR3 is 17 amino acids long. CDR3 sequence: CASSPPLGGGQGNIQYF. The CDR3 DNA is TGTGCCAGCAGCCCCCCTCTTGGGGGAGGGCAGGGGAACATTCAGTACTTC.

This clonotype was observed many times. The rearrangement joins TRBV20-1 to TRBJ2-1; 14 bases fit TRBD2. The CDR3 extends over 14 amino acids. Germline values: CDR1 DFQATT, CDR2 SNEGSKA (reference sequence). The ends lost 6 bases at V and 10 bases at J; junction bases unmatched: 8. Written as DNA, the CDR3 is TGCAGTGCCATACCGGGACTAGCGGGAGAAGAGCAGTTCTTC. It encodes CSAIPGLAGEEQFF.

This clonotype was seen more than once but under ten times. The junction differs from germline at one of its ends, possibly a read error. The chain has TRBV7-7 and TRBJ2-2, with a possible D match to TRBD2 (6 bases). CDR1 SSHAT and CDR2 FNYEAQ come from the germline V gene (reference sequence). CDR3 size: 15 residues. Here the CDR3 reads CASSFDGGNTGELFF. In DNA, the CDR3 is TGTGCTAGCAGCTTCGACGGGGGGAACACCGGGGAGCTGTTTTTT.

The sample holds many counts of this clonotype. This chain joins TRBV3-1 and TRBJ2-5; 8 bases align to TRBD2. CDR3 length equals 15 residues. Germline assignment: CDR1 LGHDT and CDR2 YNNKEL (reference sequence). V lost 8 bases and J lost 5; bases outside the gene matches: 13. CDR3 sequence reads: CASLGQAGVGETQYF. The CDR3 coding sequence is TGTGCCAGCTTAGGCCAAGCGGGAGTGGGGGAGACCCAGTACTTC.

This clonotype was observed a handful of times. CDR3 in amino acids: CASSPPGEGSAFF. The DNA of the CDR3 is TGTGCCAGCAGCCCCCCAGGGGAGGGTTCGGCTTTCTTT. This chain joins TRBV6-1 and TRBJ1-1, with a possible D match to TRBD1 (6 bases). This CDR3 comprises 13 residues. CDR1 and CDR2 from the germline V gene are MNHNS and SASEGT. The germline V and J ends were trimmed by 6 bases and 11 bases, with 19 bases remaining between them.

The chain employs TRBV7-9 and TRBJ2-7; 7 bases align to TRBD2. The CDR3 consists of 15 residues. Trimming removed 5 bases from V and 3 bases from J; junction bases left unmatched: 10. Germline assignment: CDR1 SEHNR and CDR2 FQNEAQ (reference sequence). CDR3 nucleotide sequence: TGTGCCAGCAGCCCCTGGGGGGGGGATGACTACGAGCAGTACTTC. Its translation is CASSPWGGDDYEQYF.

CDR3 nucleotides: TGTGCCAGCAGGGGGGGACAGGGGGTAGGCTACACCTTC. Translating it yields CASRGGQGVGYTF. The chain uses TRBV6-1 and TRBJ1-2; the match to TRBD1 covers 11 bases. Trimming took 6 bases from V and 8 from J; bases not matched to a gene: 5. CDR1 is MNHNS and CDR2 is SASEGT in the germline V gene. The CDR3 is made up of 13 amino acids.

CDR3 residues: CATSDPRLSTSGRYNEQFF. Written as DNA, the CDR3 is TGTGCCACCAGTGATCCCCGTTTAAGTACTAGCGGGAGGTACAATGAGCAGTTCTTC. This sequence joins TRBV24-1 and TRBJ2-1, with 12 bases that match TRBD2. The J segment lost 4 bases and the V segment lost 3 bases, leaving 12 bases of the junction unmatched. Looked up from germline, CDR1 is KGHDR and CDR2 is SFDVKD. This CDR3 spans 19 amino acids.

The chain combines TRBV19 with TRBJ1-1; 7 bases align to TRBD1. Germline CDR1 and CDR2: LNHDA and SQIVND (reference sequence). The CDR3 is 14 amino acids. Trimming took 5 bases from V and 2 from J; bases not matched to a gene: 5. The CDR3 sequence is CASSPRDRNTEAFF. The CDR3 region has the DNA TGTGCCAGTAGTCCCCGGGACAGAAACACTGAAGCTTTCTTT.

The V call is TRBV5-1, the J call TRBJ2-5; D is perhaps TRBD2 (6 bases). V was trimmed by 3 bases and J by 1 base, leaving 10 bases between them. This CDR3 comprises 14 residues. CDR1 is SGHRS, CDR2 YFSETQ, per germline. DNA for the CDR3: TGCGCCAGCAGCTCGACCGGGGGCCAAGAGACCCAGTACTTC. Its protein is CASSSTGGQETQYF.

A few counts support this clonotype. The CDR3 DNA sequence: TGTGCCAGCAGTGGGGACAGGGCGGAGACCCAGTACTTC. Encoded protein: CASSGDRAETQYF. This chain joins TRBV6-1 and TRBJ2-5, with TRBD1 identical over 9 bases. The germline gives CDR1 MNHNS, CDR2 SASEGT. V shed 4 bases, J shed 5 bases, and the junction held 2 bases outside the gene matches. This CDR3 contains 13 residues.